These T cell receptor beta chains were read from a single sample in a study of blood T cell repertoires in COVID-19. Here immunoSEQ multiplex PCR was the method, and the copy in TCRdb shows in-frame clones only, minus some. Of tens of thousands of clones in the sample, about 86% were seen once. Sequencing was carried out using peripheral blood. The receptors here all came from a man aged 60 to 69 with acute or convalescent COVID-19. Each CDR3 is given with its conserved first and last residue. D genes are given only for firm matches. The size entry is marked missing in some rows and otherwise reads once, few, many or a size class.

j_gene | abundance | d_gene | v_gene | CDR3aa | CDR3nt
TRBJ2-5 | - | - | TRBV2 | CASSERGYQETQYF | TGTGCCAGCAGTGAAAGAGGTTACCAAGAGACCCAGTACTTC
TRBJ2-4 | - | - | TRBV5-1 | CASSRGDSDLAKNIQYF | TGCGCCAGCAGCAGAGGAGATTCCGATCTAGCCAAAAACATTCAGTACTTC
TRBJ2-1 | - | - | TRBV7-9 | CASSPLSWQFF | TGTGCCAGCAGCCCCCTGAGTTGGCAGTTCTTC
TRBJ2-3 | - | - | TRBV5-4 | CASRRGTRGQGRTDTQYF | TGTGCCAGTAGGCGCGGGACCCGAGGGCAGGGCCGCACAGATACGCAGTATTTT
TRBJ2-3 | - | - | TRBV5-1 | CASSPAGIGTDTQYF | TGCGCCAGCAGTCCAGCGGGCATTGGCACAGATACGCAGTATTTT
TRBJ1-6 | - | TRBD1 | TRBV3-1/TRBV3-2 | CASSQGTGDSPLHF | TGTGCCAGCAGCCAGGGGACAGGGGATTCACCCCTCCACTTT
TRBJ2-7 | - | TRBD1 | TRBV27 | CASRDRISYEQYF | TGTGCCAGCCGGGACAGAATCTCCTACGAGCAGTACTTC
TRBJ1-2 | - | - | TRBV4-1 | CASSQEVNYGYTF | TGCGCCAGCAGCCAGGAGGTCAACTATGGCTACACCTTC
TRBJ1-3 | - | - | TRBV12-3/TRBV12-4 | CASYRRAGNTIYF | TGTGCCTCCTACCGGCGGGCTGGAAACACCATATATTTT
TRBJ2-1 | - | - | TRBV6-5 | CASSYLLGDNEQFF | TGTGCCAGCAGTTACCTCCTCGGGGACAATGAGCAGTTCTTC
TRBJ2-3 | - | TRBD2 | TRBV7-7 | CASSSGGGRAPDTQYF | TGTGCCAGCAGTTCCGGTGGCGGGAGGGCCCCAGATACGCAGTATTTT
TRBJ1-5 | - | - | TRBV3-1/TRBV3-2 | CASSQSGDQPQHF | TGTGCCAGCAGCCAATCTGGAGATCAGCCCCAGCATTTT
TRBJ1-1 | - | TRBD1 | TRBV5-1 | CASSIQGARTEAFF | TGCGCCAGCAGTATACAGGGGGCGAGGACTGAAGCTTTCTTT
TRBJ2-5 | - | TRBD2 | TRBV28 | CASSQGTSGRGAGTQYF | TGTGCCAGCAGTCAAGGGACTAGCGGGAGGGGGGCAGGGACCCAGTACTTC
TRBJ2-1 | - | - | TRBV11-3 | CASSPAESYNEQFF | TGTGCCAGCAGCCCAGCGGAGTCCTACAATGAGCAGTTCTTC
TRBJ1-5 | - | - | TRBV2 | CASSVYISNQPQHF | TGTGCCAGCAGTGTTTACATAAGCAATCAGCCCCAGCATTTT
TRBJ2-7 | - | TRBD2 | TRBV6-6 | CASSRLPGTSGLYGQYF | TGTGCCAGCAGTCGTTTACCCGGGACTAGCGGTTTGTACGGGCAGTACTTC
TRBJ1-2 | - | - | TRBV12-5 | CASAKTERGGFGYTF | TGTGCTAGTGCCAAGACCGAACGGGGAGGTTTCGGCTACACCTTC
TRBJ1-2 | - | - | TRBV7-2 | CASSLRTEYGYTF | TGTGCCAGCAGCCTGAGGACAGAATATGGCTACACCTTC
TRBJ2-4 | - | - | TRBV6-1 | CASSDYSQLAKNIQYF | TGTGCCAGCAGTGATTACAGTCAGTTAGCCAAAAACATTCAGTACTTC
TRBJ1-5 | few | - | TRBV2 | CASSGQGYGQPQHF | TGTGCCAGCAGCGGTCAGGGGTACGGTCAGCCCCAGCATTTT
TRBJ2-4 | - | - | TRBV7-2 | CASSEGRSGQNIQYF | TGTGCCAGCAGCGAGGGGAGGAGCGGCCAAAACATTCAGTACTTC
TRBJ2-3 | - | - | TRBV10-3 | CAISEPPTHDTQYF | TGTGCCATCAGTGAGCCCCCCACTCACGATACGCAGTATTTT
TRBJ2-7 | few | TRBD1 | TRBV6-1 | CASSEAGTGLYEQYF | TGTGCCAGCAGTGAAGCAGGGACAGGGCTCTACGAGCAGTACTTC
TRBJ2-1 | - | TRBD1 | TRBV9 | CASSTQDGTGERWGLAWNEQFF | TGTGCCAGCAGCACGCAGGACGGGACAGGGGAAAGATGGGGCCTAGCGTGGAATGAGCAGTTCTTC
TRBJ1-6 | few | - | TRBV7-9 | CASSLWQVNSPLHF | TGTGCCAGCAGCTTGTGGCAGGTTAATTCACCCCTCCACTTT
TRBJ2-1 | - | TRBD2 | TRBV11-1 | CASSLDLAGGPNEQFF | TGTGCCAGCAGCTTAGACCTAGCGGGAGGGCCCAATGAGCAGTTCTTC
TRBJ1-1 | - | TRBD1 | TRBV11-2 | CASSPRDRGDRTEAFF | TGTGCCAGCAGCCCCCGGGACAGGGGGGACAGGACTGAAGCTTTCTTT
TRBJ2-3 | - | TRBD1 | TRBV27 | CASSGTDPSTDTQYF | TGTGCCAGCAGCGGGACAGACCCTAGCACAGATACGCAGTATTTT
TRBJ1-4 | - | - | TRBV5-4 | CASSKDGGRTNEKLFF | TGTGCCAGCAGCAAGGATGGCGGGAGGACTAATGAAAAACTGTTTTTT
TRBJ1-1 | few | - | TRBV24-1 | CATGHGPEAFF | TGTGCCACCGGGCATGGCCCAGAAGCTTTCTTT
TRBJ2-1 | - | TRBD2 | TRBV10-3 | CAISPSAGENYNEQFF | TGTGCCATCAGTCCCTCGGCGGGAGAGAATTACAATGAGCAGTTCTTC
TRBJ1-1 | - | - | TRBV29-1 | CSSNRDQNTEAFF | TGCAGCTCAAACAGGGACCAGAACACTGAAGCTTTCTTT
TRBJ2-2 | - | TRBD2 | TRBV5-4 | CASSFGLAYTGELFF | TGTGCCAGCAGCTTCGGACTAGCGTACACCGGGGAGCTGTTTTTT
TRBJ2-3 | - | TRBD1 | TRBV19 | CASNPGQGVTDTQYF | TGTGCCAGTAACCCGGGACAGGGGGTTACAGATACGCAGTATTTT